Listed below are T cell receptor beta chains from one sample, sequenced in a study of blood T cell repertoires in COVID-19. The table came from immunoSEQ multiplex PCR; TCRdb's copy has only in-frame clones and leaves some out. In the table there are 220,000 or so clones, 86% of which are singletons. Sequenced material: peripheral blood. Receptor source: a woman between 50 and 59 years old with COVID-19, enrolled during active disease. CDR3s leave out the opening cysteine and the closing phenylalanine or tryptophan. The order of the fields is V gene, clone size, J gene, CDR3 protein. Part of the rows lack a size; the others show once, few, many or a class for expanded clones.

>TRBV3-1/TRBV3-2|NA|TRBJ2-3
ASSQYSRGSTDTQY
>TRBV7-9|NA|TRBJ2-7
ASRGTGKDYEQY
>TRBV24-1|NA|TRBJ1-4
ATSDGDRGRGEKLF
>TRBV5-6|few|TRBJ1-2
ASSFGRSNYGYT
>TRBV2|once|TRBJ1-6
ASGSTGWDNSPLH
>TRBV5-6|NA|TRBJ1-3
ASSLGDRMGNTIY
>TRBV5-4|once|TRBJ2-3
AFWTGGRSTDTQY
>TRBV29-1|NA|TRBJ1-2
SVDPQGLHYGYT
>TRBV11-2|NA|TRBJ1-2
ASSSGWEGHYGYT
>TRBV2|NA|TRBJ2-5
ASSDSSGGFDQETQY
>TRBV6-5|NA|TRBJ2-3
ASSYSISSEQY